The entry that follows covers one TCR beta chain sequence. This clone was seen a single time. The antigen it binds to is not known. The sample holds no much larger clone one base away, and base qualities are not on file. The sample originates from a study of shared clonotypes between healthy human individuals (TCRdb year 2020). Regarding the research as a whole: The cohort comprised a couple of women and a few men aged 18 to 49 years. For each donor, CD4 naive and CD4 memory were each run on three plates, CD8 naive on two plates, and CD8 memory on one plate. To estimate repertoire size and how much clonotype sharing occurs between individuals, the study deeply sequenced the blood TCR repertoires of five or six healthy adults. Libraries were prepared and TCR repertoires were sequenced by different laboratories using diverse techniques, in order to increase sequencing depth and limit assay-specific biases. Leukapheresis yielded between about 0.94 and 8.9 billion PBMCs per donor. Paper-wide results and their limitations: Across several donors, 4.5% to 6.5% of naive CD4, more than 3% of naive CD8, roughly 2.3% of memory CD4, and approximately 0.4% of memory CD8 clonotypes were shared. Higher generation probabilities were observed for clonotypes shared by all four sorted-subset donors than for non-shared clonotypes. Because the study included only a small number of donors, the genetic and exposure-history diversity represented was limited. Sampling was restricted to blood, and TCR repertoires in tissues likely differ from the TCR repertoires found in blood. Naive subsets generally had larger estimated clonotype richness than memory subsets did. Pairwise subsampling indicated that sequencing depth was expected to affect the degree of clonotype sharing among donors. Rarefaction of sorted-subset datasets indicated incomplete sequencing despite the large sequencing depth.

For the CD8 naive samples, CD45RO-negative cells were positively selected for CCR7, yielding a CD45RA+CCR7+ population from which TemRA cells were excluded. Donors were healthy HIV-negative adults with no recently reported acute infections or vaccinations. Every donor was a Caucasian adult living in Nashville, Tennessee, USA. Blood was collected by leukapheresis, and PBMCs were isolated by Ficoll-Histopaque density gradient centrifugation and then cryopreserved in liquid nitrogen vapor phase. Purity and quantity of every magnetically sorted T cell population were checked by analytical flow cytometry. Genomic DNA was isolated from every sorted fraction and measured by UV absorbance on a Nanodrop 2000c. The CDR3 starts with the cysteine, ends with the phenylalanine, and has 16 residues. Of all the DNA, just the CDR3 is kept, 48 bases in frame from base 1. The germline V and J ends show losses of 1 base and 8 bases respectively, and no gene match explains 9 bases of the junction. Reading the germline V gene gives CDR1 LGHNA and CDR2 YNFKEQ.

Using the deep immunoSEQ assay, TCR CDR3 regions were amplified from genomic DNA by multiplex PCR. Extracted genomic DNA from each cell subset was spread evenly across all wells of several immunoSEQ 96-well plates, with each plate serving as a replicate. For sorted subsets, approximately 200 ng of genomic DNA, equivalent to 25,000 to 35,000 T cell genomes, went into each replicate PCR. Purified libraries were quantified with a Qubit 3.0 fluorometer, sized on a Bioanalyzer 2100, and re-quantified with the KAPA Library Quantification kit. Every immunoSEQ 96-well plate was sequenced on a dedicated single-read 150-cycle Illumina NextSeq 550 flow cell. The published analysis was carried out like this. Because only junctional sequences without quality scores were contained in the immunoSEQ output, filtering matching that applied to full-length reads could not be performed. Sequences were annotated with PyIR, a Python wrapper for IgBLAST v1.9, using IMGT germline references to assign V/J genes and CDR3. Reads were removed for weak V/J assignments (E-value above 1e-6), missing CDR3, stop codons, out-of-frame junctions, or ambiguous translated residues. A V3J clonotype was defined by an identical inferred V gene, J gene, and CDR3 amino acid sequence. Percentage overlap between repertoires was calculated by dividing the number of shared unique clonotypes by the size of the smaller repertoire. Three approaches were used to assess repertoire richness: RTK rarefaction, the Chao1 estimator, and Recon v2.1 estimates of unobserved clonotypes. OLGA was used to compute generation probabilities for all TCRbeta clonotypes that the gDNA method yielded from four donors. TCRdb obtained this table from immuneACCESS and retained in-frame rearrangements with V and J assigned. These tables miss some clones; where compared with another copy, unresolved V genes account for less than half of the shortfall, and the remainder is unexplained. From that table come the V and J calls and clone size; the DNA was used to work out D and trimming. The sample contains fewer than 1 million clones, just over 95% of them found a single time. About 0.22% of the sample is in the top ten clones.

The rearrangement combines TRBV4-2 with TRBJ2-1, with 9 middle bases fitting TRBD2. The TCR comes from a man aged 30 to 39 in good health. The sample consisted of naive CD8+ T cells sorted from blood. Sample cell subset or site, as interpreted from the label and publication: CD45RA+CCR7+. The CDR3 in this case is CASSQVLREGLDEQFF. In nucleotides, the sequence is TGTGCCAGCAGCCAAGTGTTGCGGGAGGGCCTCGATGAGCAGTTCTTC.